These 22 T cell receptor beta chains were all obtained from the same sample, sequenced in a study of CD8 T cells in ankylosing spondylitis. TCRdb called the 5' RACE reads again in MiXCR, with one record for every CDR3 protein. The table shows under 250,000 distinct CDR3 sequences, with roughly 32% occurring only once. The source material was blood, either unsorted or a sorted T cell fraction (not recorded which). Every receptor here comes from a male donor with ankylosing spondylitis or in good health (not recorded which).

This clonotype turned up a few times. This rearrangement joins TRBV20-1 to TRBJ1-4, with D unresolved. V shed 0 bases and J shed 1 base, with 12 bases lying between them. The germline V gene encodes CDR1 DFQATT and CDR2 SNEGSKA (reference sequence). This CDR3 has 16 amino acids. CDR3 sequence (DNA): TGCAGTGCTAGAGATCCCTGGGGAAAAACTAATGAAAAACTGTTTTTT. This sequence encodes CSARDPWGKTNEKLFF.

The V gene is TRBV10-3, the J gene TRBJ2-7; D is uncertain. The ends were cut back, 5 bases at V and 5 bases at J, with 16 bases in the middle. The length of the CDR3 is 14 residues. CDR1 and CDR2 from the germline V gene are ENHRY and SYGVKD. Written as DNA, the CDR3 is TGTGCCATCAGTATCCGGTCTGAGTCCCACGAGCAGTACTTC. This sequence encodes CAISIRSESHEQYF.

This clonotype appeared many times. The genes are TRBV20-1 and TRBJ1-6, with D perhaps matching TRBD1 (6 bases). V was cut by 6 bases and J by 5 bases, with 17 bases left in between. CDR1 and CDR2 from the germline V gene are DFQATT and SNEGSKA (reference sequence). This CDR3 has 15 residues. The CDR3 nucleotides are TGCAGTGCGCACAGGGCAGGGGTCGATAATTCACCCCTCCACTTT. It encodes CSAHRAGVDNSPLHF.

The chain has TRBV20-1 and TRBJ2-7, with 7 nucleotides matching TRBD2. CDR3 length equals 15 residues. Germline values: CDR1 DFQATT, CDR2 SNEGSKA (reference sequence). The junction had 5 bases not matched to a gene; V was cut back by 0 bases and J by 0 bases. CDR3 sequence: CSARDGRVPSYEQYF. CDR3 nucleotides: TGCAGTGCTAGAGATGGGAGGGTCCCCTCCTACGAGCAGTACTTC.

This clonotype was counted a few times. This chain uses TRBV15 with TRBJ1-3; no clear D gene. V lost 6 bases and J 0 bases, leaving 9 bases between the germline ends. Germline CDR1 and CDR2: LNHNV and YYDKDF (reference sequence). The CDR3 has 14 residues. CDR3 nucleotide sequence: TGTGCCACCAGACCACGGGGCTCTGGAAACACCATATATTTT. Its translation is CATRPRGSGNTIYF.

This clonotype came up a few times. V usage is TRBV20-1 and J usage is TRBJ2-5; maybe TRBD2 (6 bases). Germline CDR1 reads DFQATT; CDR2 reads SNEGSKA (reference sequence). The CDR3 consists of 11 residues. V gave up 6 bases and J gave up 4 bases, with 9 bases separating them. CDR3 sequence: CSASGSETQYF. As DNA, the CDR3 is TGCAGTGCGAGCGGGTCAGAGACCCAGTACTTC.

J is TRBJ1-5 and V is TRBV4-2, with 11 bases identical to TRBD1. Germline lookup yields CDR1 LGHNA and CDR2 YNFKEQ. Trimming took 4 bases from V and 4 from J; bases not matched to a gene: 12. This CDR3 has 18 amino acids. As DNA, the CDR3 is TGTGCCAGCAGCCCCACGGACAGGGGGCAGGGGGGTAATCAGCCCCAGCATTTT. This codes for CASSPTDRGQGGNQPQHF.

This clonotype was observed a handful of times. This chain uses TRBV12-3 or TRBV12-4 with TRBJ2-7; D is undetermined. Trimming removed 5 bases from V and 0 bases from J, with 11 bases in between. CDR3 length: 14 residues. CDR3 sequence reads: CASSKRYTSYEQYF. The CDR3 DNA reads TGTGCCAGCAGTAAGCGCTATACCTCCTACGAGCAGTACTTC.

The gene calls are TRBV6-5 and TRBJ2-7; weak D call: TRBD2 (5 bases). Trimming stripped 0 bases from V and 1 base from J, with 13 bases between. Per germline, CDR1 MNHEY and CDR2 SVGAGI. This CDR3 has 16 residues. CDR3 sequence: CASSYSAGRASYEQYF. CDR3 DNA sequence: TGTGCCAGCAGTTACTCAGCTGGGCGGGCGTCCTACGAGCAGTACTTC.

This clonotype was recorded a few times. The V and J genes are TRBV12-3 or TRBV12-4 and TRBJ1-2; TRBD1 matches at 11 bases. CDR3 size: 15 residues. V gave up 6 bases and J gave up 3 bases; unmatched junction bases: 6. The CDR3 is CASRDPGQGDYGYTF. CDR3 DNA sequence: TGTGCCAGCAGGGATCCGGGACAGGGGGACTATGGCTACACCTTC.

The CDR3 DNA sequence: TGTGCCAGCTCACCCGCCCAGGTCACTGAAGCTTTCTTT. Translating gives CASSPAQVTEAFF. V is TRBV7-9 and J is TRBJ1-1, with D uncertain. The CDR3 covers 13 residues. Looked up from germline, CDR1 is SEHNR and CDR2 is FQNEAQ (reference sequence). Trimming pared 8 bases from V and 4 bases from J, leaving 14 bases between.

This chain uses TRBV20-1 with TRBJ2-5, with D tentatively TRBD2 (7 bases). The V gene lost 6 bases and the J gene lost 1 base, with 18 bases spanning the gap. This CDR3 comprises 15 residues. Looked up from germline, CDR1 is DFQATT and CDR2 is SNEGSKA (reference sequence). This chain's CDR3 is CSASMGAGAQETQYF. Here the CDR3 DNA reads TGCAGTGCCTCGATGGGGGCGGGGGCCCAAGAGACCCAGTACTTC.

In DNA form, the CDR3 reads TGCAGCGCGAGAGGGGACATAGCGGGAAAAGAGCAGTTCTTC. It codes for CSARGDIAGKEQFF. The V call is TRBV29-1, the J call TRBJ2-1, with 8 bases that match TRBD2. Germline V gene lookup returns CDR1 SQVTM and CDR2 ANQGSEA. This CDR3 comprises 14 residues. Trimming cost V 7 bases and J 10 bases; bases outside gene matches: 15.

The CDR3 nucleotides are TGCAGTGGACATGGACTAGCGGGGGTTTACAATGAGCAGTTCTTC. Translation: CSGHGLAGVYNEQFF. V is TRBV20-1 and J is TRBJ2-1, with 13 bases lining up with TRBD2. The V and J ends lost 7 bases and 4 bases, in that order; junction bases with no gene match: 7. CDR3 length: 15 amino acids. Looked up from germline, CDR1 is DFQATT and CDR2 is SNEGSKA (reference sequence).

The CDR3 nucleotides are TGTGCCAGCAGTTACTACGGTCCTTCGGGACAAACCTACGAGCAGTACTTC. Residues: CASSYYGPSGQTYEQYF. The rearrangement uses TRBV6-5 and TRBJ2-7; tentative D call: TRBD1 (6 bases). The CDR3 extends over 17 amino acids. The ends were cut back, 1 base at V and 2 bases at J, with 18 bases in the middle. The germline gives CDR1 MNHEY, CDR2 SVGAGI.

Many counts were recorded for this clonotype. This chain uses TRBV20-1 with TRBJ1-1; D is unresolved. This CDR3 is built from 13 residues. The V end lost 1 base, the J end lost 4 bases, and 10 bases lay between the germline ends. Germline assignment: CDR1 DFQATT and CDR2 SNEGSKA (reference sequence). CDR3 in DNA: TGCAGTGCTAGAGGGGGTATAAGCACTGAAGCTTTCTTT. Translation gives CSARGGISTEAFF.

This clonotype occurred a few times. V gene TRBV4-1 combines with J gene TRBJ1-2, with D perhaps matching TRBD1 (5 bases). The CDR3 runs 15 residues. The germline CDR1 and CDR2 sequences are MGHRA and YSYEKL. V shed 1 base and J shed 3 bases, with 12 bases lying between them. CDR3 coding DNA: TGCGCCAGCAGCCAAGTTGGGGGAATGGACTATGGCTACACCTTC. This encodes CASSQVGGMDYGYTF.

The chain recombines TRBV11-2 with TRBJ1-1; D gene uncertain. Trimming took off 5 bases at V and 3 bases at J, with 13 bases between the two ends. This CDR3 region has 14 residues. Germline V gene data show CDR1 as SGHAT and CDR2 as FQNNGV. The CDR3 here is CASSDGDFYTEAFF. The CDR3 nucleotides read TGTGCCAGCAGCGACGGCGATTTTTACACTGAAGCTTTCTTT.

The rearrangement links TRBV27 to TRBJ2-1; TRBD2 matches 8 bases. J lost 6 bases, V lost 2 bases, and 15 bases had no gene match. Germline CDR1 is MNHEY and CDR2 is SMNVEV (reference sequence). The CDR3 contains 18 residues. The CDR3 reads CASSLRGGGSLGVNEQFF. As DNA, the CDR3 is TGTGCCAGCAGTTTAAGGGGCGGGGGGTCCCTTGGCGTCAATGAGCAGTTCTTC.

The chain carries TRBV10-3 and TRBJ2-5, with 9 bases fitting TRBD2. V dropped 3 bases and J dropped 5; count of bases not matched to a gene: 10. The CDR3 is 16 amino acids. Germline-derived CDR1 and CDR2 are ENHRY and SYGVKD. CDR3 sequence reads: CAISDSKRGARETQYF. The CDR3 DNA reads TGTGCCATCAGTGATAGCAAGCGGGGGGCCCGGGAGACCCAGTACTTC.

This clonotype has only a few counts. The CDR3 loop is CASSLAGLGYEQYF. The CDR3, as DNA: TGTGCCAGCAGCTTAGCTGGGTTGGGCTACGAGCAGTACTTC. This sequence joins TRBV11-2 and TRBJ2-7; no reliable D call. Germline-derived CDR1 and CDR2 are SGHAT and FQNNGV. This CDR3 comprises 14 residues. V was trimmed by 1 base and J by 3 bases, leaving 10 bases between them.

This chain links TRBV20-1 with TRBJ1-1; D ambiguous. Germline V gene lookup returns CDR1 DFQATT and CDR2 SNEGSKA (reference sequence). The length of the CDR3 is 14 residues. V lost 6 bases and J 3 bases, leaving 17 bases between the germline ends. The CDR3: CSAAPGGFDTEAFF. As DNA, the CDR3 is TGCAGTGCAGCCCCGGGCGGGTTCGACACTGAAGCTTTCTTT.